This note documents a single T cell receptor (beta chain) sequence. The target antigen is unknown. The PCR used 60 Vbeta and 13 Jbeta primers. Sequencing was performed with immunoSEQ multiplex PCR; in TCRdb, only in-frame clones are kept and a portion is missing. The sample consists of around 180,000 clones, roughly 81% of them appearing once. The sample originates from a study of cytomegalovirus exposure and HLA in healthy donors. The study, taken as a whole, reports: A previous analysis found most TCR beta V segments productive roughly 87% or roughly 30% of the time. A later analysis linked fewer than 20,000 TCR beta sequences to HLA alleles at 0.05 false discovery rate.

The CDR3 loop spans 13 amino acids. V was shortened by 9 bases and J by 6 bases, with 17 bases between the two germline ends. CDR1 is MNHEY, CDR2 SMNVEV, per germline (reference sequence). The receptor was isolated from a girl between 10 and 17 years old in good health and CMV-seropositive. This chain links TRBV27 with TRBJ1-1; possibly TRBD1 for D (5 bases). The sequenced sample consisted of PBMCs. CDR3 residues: CASGAGWRAEAFF. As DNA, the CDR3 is TGTGCCAGTGGGGCAGGGTGGAGGGCTGAAGCTTTCTTT.